The 8 T cell receptor beta chains presented below share a single source sample, sequenced in a study of blood T cell repertoires in COVID-19 (dated by TCRdb to 2020 to 2021). The library was prepared using the immunoSEQ multiplex PCR assay. Here the immuneACCESS table is served through TCRdb, limited to in-frame sequences with V and J called. Missing clones are a known gap in these copies; in checked studies unresolved V genes cover under half, and the rest lacks a known reason. The sample records roughly 85,000 clones, roughly 85% of which are singletons. Of the sample, 25% to 35% is held by the ten largest clones. Source material: peripheral blood. These receptors originate from a man aged 45-65 years with active or convalescent COVID-19.

Only a few counts were recorded for this clone. The V and J genes are TRBV19 and TRBJ1-4; D not certain. The CDR3 is 16 amino acids. V was pared by 5 bases and J by 3 bases, with 16 bases between. Germline V lookup: CDR1 LNHDA, CDR2 SQIVND (reference sequence). CDR3 sequence: CASSPGREGSNEKLFF. Here the CDR3 DNA reads TGTGCCAGTAGTCCCGGTCGGGAGGGATCTAATGAAAAACTGTTTTTT.

V is TRBV6-6 and J is TRBJ1-1; 7 bases line up with TRBD1. CDR3 length: 16 residues. The germline V gene encodes CDR1 MNHNY and CDR2 SVGAGI (reference sequence). J lost 0 bases, V lost 5 bases, and 9 bases had no gene match. The CDR3 nucleotides are TGTGCCAGCAGTCGATACTTACAGGGGCTGAACACTGAAGCTTTCTTT. Its protein product is CASSRYLQGLNTEAFF.

The J gene is TRBJ1-3, the V gene TRBV19; D may be TRBD1 (6 bases). Germline V CDR1 and CDR2: LNHDA, SQIVND (reference sequence). V lost 4 bases to trimming and J lost 2 bases, with 12 bases between them. This CDR3 is 15 amino acids long. Written as DNA, the CDR3 is TGTGCCAGTAGTAATACAGGGTTACCTGGAAACACCATATATTTT. Translating gives CASSNTGLPGNTIYF.

V usage is TRBV5-4 and J usage is TRBJ2-7; TRBD1 is a possible D gene (6 bases). The CDR3 is 15 amino acids. V was trimmed by 2 bases and J by 1 base, leaving 13 bases between them. The germline V gene encodes CDR1 SGHNT and CDR2 YYREEE (reference sequence). CDR3 in amino acids: CASSFRSGASYEQYF. CDR3 coding DNA: TGTGCCAGCAGCTTTAGGTCAGGGGCTTCCTACGAGCAGTACTTC.

The J gene is TRBJ2-5, the V gene TRBV4-1; maybe TRBD2 (7 bases). Germline V gene sequence: CDR1 MGHRA, CDR2 YSYEKL. The V end was cut by 0 bases, the J end by 4 bases, with 18 bases between. The CDR3 consists of 17 residues. The CDR3 sequence: CASSQEGGGRGRETQYF. The CDR3 DNA is TGCGCCAGCAGCCAAGAAGGGGGGGGTAGGGGGAGAGAGACCCAGTACTTC.

The CDR3: CASSRQGYTEAFF. CDR3 DNA sequence: TGTGCCAGCAGCCGACAGGGGTACACTGAAGCTTTCTTT. V is TRBV9 and J is TRBJ1-1; 8 bases line up with TRBD1. CDR1 SGDLS and CDR2 YYNGEE come from the germline V gene. V lost 4 bases to trimming and J lost 3 bases; unmatched junction nucleotides: 2. This CDR3 comprises 13 residues.

This clone was found a few times. The chain is built from TRBV2 and TRBJ1-5, with 9 nucleotides matching TRBD1. The CDR3 is 14 amino acids. The V segment lost 4 bases and the J segment 7 bases; nucleotides outside the gene matches: 5. Germline CDR1 is SNHLY and CDR2 is FYNNEI. The chain's CDR3 is CASSADRGEQPQHF. The DNA for the CDR3 is TGTGCCAGCAGTGCGGACAGGGGAGAACAGCCCCAGCATTTT.

The rearrangement uses TRBV11-3 and TRBJ2-3; the D is unclear. The CDR3 runs 11 residues. CDR1 SGHNT and CDR2 YENEEA come from the germline V gene. The V end was cut by 3 bases, the J end by 6 bases, with 4 bases between. In DNA form, the CDR3 reads TGTGCCAGCAGCTTGGAGGATACGCAGTATTTT. This translates into CASSLEDTQYF.